The T cell receptor (beta chain) described here comes from a study of T cell repertoires and Cas9 in healthy adults. TCRdb's table, derived via immunoSEQ multiplex PCR, lists solely in-frame clones and lacks some. The sample has about 22,000 clones; about 90% are singletons. The CDR3 extends over 15 amino acids. Germline CDR1 is MNHEY and CDR2 is SMNVEV (reference sequence). V trimming: 5 bases; J trimming: 4 bases; junction bases outside the gene matches: 9. J is TRBJ2-7 and V is TRBV27; 9 bases align to TRBD2. Sequencing was carried out using CD4+ effector T cells (CD127+, CD25-, CD137-, CD154-) from PBMCs; culture status not recorded. The TCR comes from a human donor in good health. The CDR3, as DNA: TGTGCCAGCAGTCGGGACGTAGCGGGGGTTTACGAGCAGTACGTC. Its protein is CASSRDVAGVYEQYV.